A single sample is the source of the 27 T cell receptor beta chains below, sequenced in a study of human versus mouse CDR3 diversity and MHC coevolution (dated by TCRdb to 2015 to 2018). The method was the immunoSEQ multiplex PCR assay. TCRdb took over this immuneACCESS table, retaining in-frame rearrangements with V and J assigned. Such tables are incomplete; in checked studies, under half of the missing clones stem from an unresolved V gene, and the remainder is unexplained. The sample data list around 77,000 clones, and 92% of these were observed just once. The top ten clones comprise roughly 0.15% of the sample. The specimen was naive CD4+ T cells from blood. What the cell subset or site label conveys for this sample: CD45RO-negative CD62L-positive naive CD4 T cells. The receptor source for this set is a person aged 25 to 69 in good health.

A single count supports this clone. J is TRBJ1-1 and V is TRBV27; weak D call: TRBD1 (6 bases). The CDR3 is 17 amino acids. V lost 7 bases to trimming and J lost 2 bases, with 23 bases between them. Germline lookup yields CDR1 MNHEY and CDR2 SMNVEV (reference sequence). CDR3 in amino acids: CASTQQGHQMFNTEAFF. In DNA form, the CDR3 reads TGTGCCAGCACCCAACAGGGACACCAGATGTTTAACACTGAAGCTTTCTTT.

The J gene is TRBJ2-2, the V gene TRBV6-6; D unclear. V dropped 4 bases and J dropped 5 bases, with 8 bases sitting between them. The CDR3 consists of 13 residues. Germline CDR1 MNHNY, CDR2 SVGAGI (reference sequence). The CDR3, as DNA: TGTGCCAGCAGTTTACCTAGTACCGGGGAGCTGTTTTTT. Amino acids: CASSLPSTGELFF.

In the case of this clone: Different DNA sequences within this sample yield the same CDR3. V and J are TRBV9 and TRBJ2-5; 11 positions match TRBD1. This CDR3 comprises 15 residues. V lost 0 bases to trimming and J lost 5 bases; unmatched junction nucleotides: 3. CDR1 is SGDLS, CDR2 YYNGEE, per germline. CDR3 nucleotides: TGTGCCAGCAGCGTAGGGACAGGGGGCTGGGAGACCCAGTACTTC. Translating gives CASSVGTGGWETQYF.

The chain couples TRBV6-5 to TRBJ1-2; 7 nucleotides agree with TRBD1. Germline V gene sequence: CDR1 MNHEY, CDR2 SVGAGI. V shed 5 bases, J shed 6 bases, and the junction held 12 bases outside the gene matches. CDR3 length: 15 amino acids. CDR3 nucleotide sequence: TGTGCCAGCAGTCGTACCATTACAGGGGTCCATGGCTACACCTTC. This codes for CASSRTITGVHGYTF.

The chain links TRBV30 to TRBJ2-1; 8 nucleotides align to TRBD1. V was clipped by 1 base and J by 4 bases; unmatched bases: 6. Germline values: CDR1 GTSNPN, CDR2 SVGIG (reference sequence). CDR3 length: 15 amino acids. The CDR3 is CAWSGSRTGYNEQFF. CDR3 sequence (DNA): TGTGCCTGGAGTGGGTCCCGGACAGGGTACAATGAGCAGTTCTTC.

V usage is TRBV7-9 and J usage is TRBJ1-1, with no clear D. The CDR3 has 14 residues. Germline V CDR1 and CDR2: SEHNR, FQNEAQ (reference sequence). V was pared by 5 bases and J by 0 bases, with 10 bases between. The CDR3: CASSPPGLNTEAFF. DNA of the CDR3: TGTGCCAGCAGCCCTCCAGGATTGAACACTGAAGCTTTCTTT.

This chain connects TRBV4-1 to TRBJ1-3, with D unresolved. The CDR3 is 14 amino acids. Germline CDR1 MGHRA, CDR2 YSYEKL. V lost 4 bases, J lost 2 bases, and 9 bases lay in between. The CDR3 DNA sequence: TGCGCCAGCAGCCCCCAGGTAACTGGAAACACCATATATTTT. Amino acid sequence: CASSPQVTGNTIYF.

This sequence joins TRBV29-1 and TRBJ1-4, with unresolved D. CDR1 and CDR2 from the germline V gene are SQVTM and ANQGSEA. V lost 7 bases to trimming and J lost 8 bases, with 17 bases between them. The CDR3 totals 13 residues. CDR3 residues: CSALMGGGEKLFF. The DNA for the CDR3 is TGCAGCGCTCTGATGGGAGGCGGGGAAAAACTGTTTTTT.

CDR3 sequence reads: CASSLLPGQGNTEAFF. The CDR3 bases are TGCGCCAGCAGCTTATTGCCGGGACAGGGAAACACTGAAGCTTTCTTT. The rearrangement uses TRBV5-1 and TRBJ1-1, with 9 bases matching TRBD1. Per the germline V gene, CDR1 is SGHRS and CDR2 is YFSETQ. This CDR3 contains 16 residues. Trimming cost V 2 bases and J 2 bases; bases outside gene matches: 7.

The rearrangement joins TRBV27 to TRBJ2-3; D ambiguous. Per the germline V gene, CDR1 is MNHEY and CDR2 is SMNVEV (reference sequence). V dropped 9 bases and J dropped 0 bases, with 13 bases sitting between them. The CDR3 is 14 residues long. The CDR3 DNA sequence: TGTGCCAGTAGGCAACGACTGAGCACAGATACGCAGTATTTT. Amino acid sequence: CASRQRLSTDTQYF.

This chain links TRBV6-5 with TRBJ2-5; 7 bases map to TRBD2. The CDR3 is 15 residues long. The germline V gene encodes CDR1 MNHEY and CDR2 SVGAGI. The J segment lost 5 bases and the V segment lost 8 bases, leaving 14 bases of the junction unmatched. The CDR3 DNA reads TGTGCCAGCGCGATCGGCGGGAGCAGGGACGAGACCCAGTACTTC. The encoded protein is CASAIGGSRDETQYF.

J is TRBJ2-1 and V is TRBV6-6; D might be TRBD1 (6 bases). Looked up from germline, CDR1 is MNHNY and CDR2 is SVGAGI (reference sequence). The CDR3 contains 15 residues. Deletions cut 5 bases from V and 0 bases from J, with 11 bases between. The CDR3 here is CASSLRQVSYNEQFF. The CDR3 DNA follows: TGTGCCAGCAGTCTAAGACAGGTCTCCTACAATGAGCAGTTCTTC.

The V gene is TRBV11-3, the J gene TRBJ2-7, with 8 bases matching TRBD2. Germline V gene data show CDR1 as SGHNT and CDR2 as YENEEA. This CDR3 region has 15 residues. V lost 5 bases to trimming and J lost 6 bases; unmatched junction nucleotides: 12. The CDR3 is CASSAGGAGDSEQYF. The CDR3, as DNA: TGTGCCAGCAGCGCTGGGGGAGCGGGAGATTCCGAGCAGTACTTC.

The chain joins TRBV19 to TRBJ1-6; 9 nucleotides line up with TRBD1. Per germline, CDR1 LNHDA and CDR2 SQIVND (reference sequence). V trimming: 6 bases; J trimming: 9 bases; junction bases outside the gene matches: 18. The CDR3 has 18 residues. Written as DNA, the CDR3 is TGTGCCAGTAGCACACTAAGCGGGGACAGGGTAAAGACTTCACCCCTCCACTTT. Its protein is CASSTLSGDRVKTSPLHF.

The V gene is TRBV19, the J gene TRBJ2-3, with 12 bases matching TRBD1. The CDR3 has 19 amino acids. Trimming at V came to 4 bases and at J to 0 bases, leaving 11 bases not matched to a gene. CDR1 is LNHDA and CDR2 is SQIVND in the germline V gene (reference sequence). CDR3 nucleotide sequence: TGTGCCAGTAGTACCGGGGGAGGGACAGGGGGCTTCAGCACAGATACGCAGTATTTT. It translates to CASSTGGGTGGFSTDTQYF. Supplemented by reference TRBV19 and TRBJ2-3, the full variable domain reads DGGITQSPKYLFRKEGQNVTLSCEQNLNHDAMYWYRQDPGQGLRLIYYSQIVNDFQKGDIAEGYSVSREKKESFPLTVTSAQKNPTAFYLCASSTGGGTGGFSTDTQYFGPGTRLTVL.

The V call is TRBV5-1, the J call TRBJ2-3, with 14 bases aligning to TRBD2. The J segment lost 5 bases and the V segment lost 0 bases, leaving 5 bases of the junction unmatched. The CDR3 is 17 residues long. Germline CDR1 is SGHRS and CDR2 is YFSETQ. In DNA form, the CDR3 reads TGCGCCAGCAGCTTGGGACTAGCGGGGGGGCGCGGAGATACGCAGTATTTT. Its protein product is CASSLGLAGGRGDTQYF.

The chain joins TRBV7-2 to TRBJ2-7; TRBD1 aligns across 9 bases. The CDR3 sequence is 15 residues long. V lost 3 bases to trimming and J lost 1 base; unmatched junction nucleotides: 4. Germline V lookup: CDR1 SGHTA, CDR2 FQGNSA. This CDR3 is CASSFRDRESYEQYF. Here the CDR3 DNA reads TGTGCCAGCAGCTTCCGGGACAGGGAATCCTACGAGCAGTACTTC.

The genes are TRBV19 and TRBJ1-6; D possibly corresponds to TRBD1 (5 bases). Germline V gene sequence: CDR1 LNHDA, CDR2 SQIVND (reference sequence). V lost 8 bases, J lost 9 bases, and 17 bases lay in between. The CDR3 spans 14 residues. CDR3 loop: CASRRGVVSSPLHF. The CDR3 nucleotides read TGTGCCAGTCGGCGGGGGGTGGTGAGTTCACCCCTCCACTTT.

CDR3 amino acids: CASSSFPGQGSTDTQYF. CDR3 nucleotide sequence: TGTGCCAGCAGTAGCTTCCCGGGACAGGGCTCCACAGATACGCAGTATTTT. The gene calls are TRBV28 and TRBJ2-3; 9 nucleotides match TRBD1. There are 17 residues in the CDR3. The V gene end was trimmed by 5 bases and the J gene end by 2 bases; junction bases not matched to a gene: 11. Germline values: CDR1 MDHEN, CDR2 SYDVKM.

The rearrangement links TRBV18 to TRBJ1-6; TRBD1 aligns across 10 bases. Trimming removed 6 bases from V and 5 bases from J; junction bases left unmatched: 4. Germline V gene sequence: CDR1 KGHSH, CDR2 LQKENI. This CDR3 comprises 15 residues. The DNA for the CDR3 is TGTGCCAGCTCCCCCGGACAGGGGGATAATTCACCCCTCCACTTT. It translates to CASSPGQGDNSPLHF.

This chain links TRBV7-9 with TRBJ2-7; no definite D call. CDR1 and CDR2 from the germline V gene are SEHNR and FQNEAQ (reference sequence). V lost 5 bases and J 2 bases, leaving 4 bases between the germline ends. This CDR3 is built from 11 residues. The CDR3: CASSTAYEQYF. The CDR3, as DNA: TGTGCCAGCAGCACAGCCTACGAGCAGTACTTC.

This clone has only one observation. As DNA, the CDR3 is TGTGCCAGCAGCCGGCAGGGCCCCTACGAGCAGTACTTC. It codes for CASSRQGPYEQYF. The chain links TRBV5-6 to TRBJ2-5; a possible D gene is TRBD1 (5 bases). With the DNA end fitting TRBJ2-7 better, the J assignment may be wrong. The length of the CDR3 is 13 residues. Germline-derived CDR1 and CDR2 are SGHDT and YYEEEE.

Here the CDR3 DNA reads TGTGCCAGCAGCCGGACTAGCGGGGGGGCCGAGGCCTACGAGCAGTACTTC. Protein sequence: CASSRTSGGAEAYEQYF. The chain employs TRBV4-2 and TRBJ2-7; 15 bases fit TRBD2. V was pared by 4 bases and J by 2 bases, with 6 bases of the junction left unmatched. The CDR3 has 17 amino acids. The germline V gene has CDR1 LGHNA and CDR2 YNFKEQ.

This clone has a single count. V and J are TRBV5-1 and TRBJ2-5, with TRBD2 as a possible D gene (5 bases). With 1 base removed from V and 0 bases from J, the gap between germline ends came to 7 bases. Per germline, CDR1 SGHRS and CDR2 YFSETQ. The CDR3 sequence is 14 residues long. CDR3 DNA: TGCGCCAGCAGCTTGCCGGGGTACCAAGAGACCCAGTACTTC. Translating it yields CASSLPGYQETQYF.

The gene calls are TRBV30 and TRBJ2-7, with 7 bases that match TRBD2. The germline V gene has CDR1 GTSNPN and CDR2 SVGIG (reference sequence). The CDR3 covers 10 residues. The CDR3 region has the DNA TGTGCGGGAGGGGTCTACGAGCAGTACTTC. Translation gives CAGGVYEQYF.

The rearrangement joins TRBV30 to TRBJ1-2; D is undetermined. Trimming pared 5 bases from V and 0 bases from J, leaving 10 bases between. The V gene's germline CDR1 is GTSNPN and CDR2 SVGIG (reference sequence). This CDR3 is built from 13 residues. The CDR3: CAWQEQANYGYTF. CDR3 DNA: TGTGCCTGGCAAGAACAAGCTAACTATGGCTACACCTTC.

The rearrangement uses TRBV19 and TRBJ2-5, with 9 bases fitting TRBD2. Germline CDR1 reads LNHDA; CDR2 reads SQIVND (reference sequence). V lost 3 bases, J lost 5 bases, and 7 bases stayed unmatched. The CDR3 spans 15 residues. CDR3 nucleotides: TGTGCCAGTAGTATGTCGCGGGGGGGCCGCGAGACCCAGTACTTC. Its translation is CASSMSRGGRETQYF.